Following are 4 T cell receptor beta chains from one sample sequenced in a study of blood T cell repertoires in COVID-19. Produced via immunoSEQ multiplex PCR; TCRdb's table is partial and in-frame only. Altogether 160,000 or so clones are present, around nine tenths being singletons, with the ten largest covering about 2.5%. Sequenced material: peripheral blood. These TCRs come from a woman in her 70s with acute or convalescent COVID-19.

The V and J genes are TRBV27 and TRBJ2-7; D is perhaps TRBD1 (5 bases). The CDR3 has 15 amino acids. The V gene's germline CDR1 is MNHEY and CDR2 SMNVEV (reference sequence). Trimming removed 3 bases from V and 0 bases from J, with 12 bases in between. CDR3 nucleotides: TGTGCCAGCAGTTTCAAAGGGGCTCCCTCCTACGAGCAGTACTTC. As protein: CASSFKGAPSYEQYF.

V and J are TRBV28 and TRBJ2-6; TRBD2 is a possible D gene (5 bases). The CDR3 has 15 amino acids. Deletions cut 1 base from V and 1 base from J, with 5 bases between. Germline V lookup: CDR1 MDHEN, CDR2 SYDVKM. CDR3 loop: CASSLSGSGANVLTF. The CDR3 DNA reads TGTGCCAGCAGTTTATCGGGGTCTGGGGCCAACGTCCTGACTTTC.

The chain joins TRBV19 to TRBJ1-2, with D hard to call. Between the trimmed V and J ends, which lost 2 bases and 5 bases, there was a span of 24 bases. The CDR3 extends over 18 amino acids. From germline, CDR1 is LNHDA and CDR2 SQIVND (reference sequence). The CDR3 region is CASSISGNPWLGGYGYTF. CDR3 nucleotides: TGTGCCAGTAGTATAAGCGGCAATCCATGGCTCGGAGGTTATGGCTACACCTTC.

The chain recombines TRBV29-1 with TRBJ2-5; 8 bases align to TRBD2. Germline-derived CDR1 and CDR2 are SQVTM and ANQGSEA. The junction had 6 bases not matched to a gene; V was cut back by 7 bases and J by 2 bases. The CDR3 has 13 residues. The CDR3 reads CSGAGGTQETQYF. DNA for the CDR3: TGCAGCGGGGCGGGGGGAACTCAAGAGACCCAGTACTTC.